The T cell receptor beta chain under discussion was sequenced for a study of blood T cell repertoires in COVID-19. Study details: From the United States, Italy and Spain came samples of acute and convalescent COVID-19. The analysed material was cDNA or gDNA that came from T cells, B-cell-depleted T cells, or PBMCs.

Clones were read by immunoSEQ multiplex PCR, and TCRdb kept only the in-frame ones, dropping some. The repertoire consists of 99,000 or so clones, with 70% to 85% occurring once and the leading ten covering approximately 3.4%. The sequence was obtained from a woman of 80 years or more with active or convalescent COVID-19. The sample taken for sequencing was peripheral blood.

CDR3 DNA sequence: TGTGCCTGGAGTGTACCAGGGGTTGAAGCTTTCTTT. As protein: CAWSVPGVEAFF. The chain couples TRBV30 to TRBJ1-1, with D perhaps TRBD1 (6 bases). Trimming stripped 0 bases from V and 7 bases from J, with 9 bases between. The CDR3 loop spans 12 amino acids. Germline assignment: CDR1 GTSNPN and CDR2 SVGIG (reference sequence).